This T cell receptor (beta chain) was identified during a study of blood T cell repertoires in COVID-19. Sequenced by immunoSEQ multiplex PCR; TCRdb stores in-frame clones only, minus some. The table has approximately 300,000 clones, about nine tenths seen once. J gave up 7 bases and V 5 bases, and 2 bases lay outside the gene matches. The CDR3 has 14 amino acids. Germline CDR1 KGHDR, CDR2 SFDVKD. The J gene is TRBJ2-1, the V gene TRBV24-1; the match to TRBD2 covers 12 bases. The material sequenced was PBMCs or T cells enriched from blood (not recorded which). The receptor's source is a man in his 60s who had recovered from COVID-19. The CDR3 nucleotides are TGTGCCACCAGTGGGACTAGCGGGAATAATGAGCAGTTCTTC. Amino acids: CATSGTSGNNEQFF.